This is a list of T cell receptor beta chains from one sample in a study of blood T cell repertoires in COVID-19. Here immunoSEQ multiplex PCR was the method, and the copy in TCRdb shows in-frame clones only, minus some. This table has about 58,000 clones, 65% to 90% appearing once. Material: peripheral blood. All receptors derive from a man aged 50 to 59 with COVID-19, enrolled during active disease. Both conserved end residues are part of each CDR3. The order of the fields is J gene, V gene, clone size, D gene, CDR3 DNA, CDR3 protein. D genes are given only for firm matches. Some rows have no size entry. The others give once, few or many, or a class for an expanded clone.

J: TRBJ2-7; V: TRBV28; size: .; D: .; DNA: TGTGCCAGCAGTCCGCCCAGGGGTACGGGCTCCTACGAGCAGTACTTC; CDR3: CASSPPRGTGSYEQYF
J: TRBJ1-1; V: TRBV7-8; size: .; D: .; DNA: TGTGCCAGCAGCCCCGGGGGCACTGAAGCTTTCTTT; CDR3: CASSPGGTEAFF
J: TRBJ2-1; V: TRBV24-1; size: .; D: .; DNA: TGTGCCACCAGTGAGCCAAATCAGGGGCTCTACAATGAGCAGTTCTTC; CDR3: CATSEPNQGLYNEQFF
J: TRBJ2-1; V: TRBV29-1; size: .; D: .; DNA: TGCAGCGTTGTGCGGGATGAGCAGTTCTTC; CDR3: CSVVRDEQFF
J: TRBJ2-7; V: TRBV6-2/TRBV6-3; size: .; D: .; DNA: TGTGCCAGCAGTTATGCTAGTCTACTCTCCTACGAGCAGTACTTC; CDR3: CASSYASLLSYEQYF
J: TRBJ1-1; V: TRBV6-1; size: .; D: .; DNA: TGTGCCAGCAGTGAAAACAGTGGAGGGACTGAAGCTTTCTTT; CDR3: CASSENSGGTEAFF
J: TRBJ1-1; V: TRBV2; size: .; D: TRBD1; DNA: TGTGCCAGCAGTTTCGGACAGGGACGAGCTTTCTTT; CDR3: CASSFGQGRAFF
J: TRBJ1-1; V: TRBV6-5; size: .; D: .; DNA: TGTGCCAGCAGTCTAGGAGGCAGCCTTCCAACTGAAGCTTTCTTT; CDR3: CASSLGGSLPTEAFF
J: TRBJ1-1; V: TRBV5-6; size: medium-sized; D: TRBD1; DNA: TGTGCCAGCAGCGGGGGGACAGCGGCGAACACTGAAGCTTTCTTT; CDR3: CASSGGTAANTEAFF
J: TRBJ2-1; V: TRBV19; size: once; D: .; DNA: TGTGCCAGTAGTATGCGGGGTCCCCATGAGCAGTTCTTC; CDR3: CASSMRGPHEQFF
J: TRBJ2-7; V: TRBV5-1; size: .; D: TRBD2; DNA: TGCGCCAGCAGCCCGGGGGGTTACGAGCAGTACTTC; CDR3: CASSPGGYEQYF
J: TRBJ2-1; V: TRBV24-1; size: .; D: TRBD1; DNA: TGTGCCACCAGTGAGCCGGGACAGGGTACCTACAATGAGCAGTTCTTC; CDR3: CATSEPGQGTYNEQFF
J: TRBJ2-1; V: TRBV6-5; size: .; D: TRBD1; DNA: TGTGCCAGCCAGGGGGCCCACAATGAGCAGTTCTTC; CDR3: CASQGAHNEQFF
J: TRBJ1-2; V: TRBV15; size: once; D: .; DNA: TGTGCCACCAGCAGAGATCAGGGCGTCTATGGCTACACCTTC; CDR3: CATSRDQGVYGYTF
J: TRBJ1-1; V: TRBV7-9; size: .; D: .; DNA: TGTGCCAGCAGCCTCGACACTGAAGCTTTCTTT; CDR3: CASSLDTEAFF
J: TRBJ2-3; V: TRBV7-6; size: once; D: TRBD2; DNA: TGTGCCAGCAGCCTCTTAGCGGGAGGAGCAACAGATACGCAGTATTTT; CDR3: CASSLLAGGATDTQYF
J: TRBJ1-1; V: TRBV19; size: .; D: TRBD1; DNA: TGTGCCAGTAGCCCTCAGGGGGCTCGGGGCACTGAAGCTTTCTTT; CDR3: CASSPQGARGTEAFF
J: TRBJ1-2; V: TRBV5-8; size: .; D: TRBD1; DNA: TGTGCCAGCAGCAGATGGGACAGACTCTATGGCTACACCTTC; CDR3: CASSRWDRLYGYTF
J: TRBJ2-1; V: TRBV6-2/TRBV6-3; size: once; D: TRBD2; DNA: TGTGCCAGCAGTTACTCCTCGGGAGGCAATGAGCAGTTCTTC; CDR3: CASSYSSGGNEQFF
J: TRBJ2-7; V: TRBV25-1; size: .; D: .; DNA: TGTGCCAGCAGTGACCGGGACACCTACGAGCAGTACTTC; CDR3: CASSDRDTYEQYF